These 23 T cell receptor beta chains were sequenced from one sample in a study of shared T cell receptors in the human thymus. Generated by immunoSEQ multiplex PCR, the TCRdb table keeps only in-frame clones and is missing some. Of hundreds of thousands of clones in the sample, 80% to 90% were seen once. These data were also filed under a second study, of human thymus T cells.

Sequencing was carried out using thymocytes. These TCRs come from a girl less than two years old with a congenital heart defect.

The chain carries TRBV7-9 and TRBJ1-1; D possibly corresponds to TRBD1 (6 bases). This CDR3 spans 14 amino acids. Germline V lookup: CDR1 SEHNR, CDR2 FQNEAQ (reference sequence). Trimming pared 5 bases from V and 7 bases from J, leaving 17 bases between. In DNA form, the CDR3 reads TGTGCCAGCAGCACCCCGGGACAAGGGCTTGAAGCTTTCTTT. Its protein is CASSTPGQGLEAFF.

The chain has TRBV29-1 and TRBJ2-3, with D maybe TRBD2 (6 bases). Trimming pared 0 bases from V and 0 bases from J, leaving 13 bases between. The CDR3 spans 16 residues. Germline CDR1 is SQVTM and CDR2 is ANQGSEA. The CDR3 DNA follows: TGCAGCGTTGAAGATGGAGGGGTCTCTAGCACAGATACGCAGTATTTT. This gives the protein CSVEDGGVSSTDTQYF.

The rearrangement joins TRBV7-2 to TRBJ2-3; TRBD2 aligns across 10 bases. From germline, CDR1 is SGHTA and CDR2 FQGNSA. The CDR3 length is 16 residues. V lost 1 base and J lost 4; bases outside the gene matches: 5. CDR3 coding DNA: TGTGCCAGCAGCTTAGTTCCAGCGGGGGGGCCAGATACGCAGTATTTT. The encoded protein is CASSLVPAGGPDTQYF.

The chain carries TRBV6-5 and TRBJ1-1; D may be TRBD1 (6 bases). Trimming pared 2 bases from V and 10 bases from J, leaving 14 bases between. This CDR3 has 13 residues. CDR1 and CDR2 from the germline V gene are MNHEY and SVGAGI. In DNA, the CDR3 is TGTGCCAGCAGTTACCTAATCGACAGGACAGCTTTCTTT. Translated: CASSYLIDRTAFF.

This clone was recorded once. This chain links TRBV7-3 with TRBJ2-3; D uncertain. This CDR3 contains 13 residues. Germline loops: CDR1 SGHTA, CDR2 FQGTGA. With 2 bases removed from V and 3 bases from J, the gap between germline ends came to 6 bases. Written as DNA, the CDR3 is TGTGCCAGCAGCTTATTCGGGACAGATACGCAGTATTTT. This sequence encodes CASSLFGTDTQYF.

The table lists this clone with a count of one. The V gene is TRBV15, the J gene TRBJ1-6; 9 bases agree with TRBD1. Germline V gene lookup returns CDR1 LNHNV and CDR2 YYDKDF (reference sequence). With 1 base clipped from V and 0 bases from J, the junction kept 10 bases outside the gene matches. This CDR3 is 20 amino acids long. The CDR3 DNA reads TGTGCCACCAGCAGAGGTGGGGGCTGGGACAGGGTCTCCTATAATTCACCCCTCCACTTT. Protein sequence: CATSRGGGWDRVSYNSPLHF.

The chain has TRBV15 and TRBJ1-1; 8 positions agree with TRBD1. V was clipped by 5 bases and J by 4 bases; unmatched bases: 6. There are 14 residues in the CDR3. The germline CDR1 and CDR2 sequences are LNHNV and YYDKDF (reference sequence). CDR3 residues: CATSGTGGFTEAFF. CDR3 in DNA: TGTGCCACCAGCGGAACAGGGGGATTCACTGAAGCTTTCTTT. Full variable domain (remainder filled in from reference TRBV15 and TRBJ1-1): DAMVIQNPRYQVTQFGKPVTLSCSQTLNHNVMYWYQQKSSQAPKLLFHYYDKDFNNEADTPDNFQSRRPNTSFCFLDIRSPGLGDTAMYLCATSGTGGFTEAFFGQGTRLTVV.

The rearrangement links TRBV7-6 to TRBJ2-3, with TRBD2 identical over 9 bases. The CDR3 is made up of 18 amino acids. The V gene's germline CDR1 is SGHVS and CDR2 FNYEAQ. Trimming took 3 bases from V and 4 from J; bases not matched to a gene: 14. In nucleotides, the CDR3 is TGTGCCAGCAGCTTTACGCTAGCGGGGCCGGTAGACCCAGATACGCAGTATTTT. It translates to CASSFTLAGPVDPDTQYF.

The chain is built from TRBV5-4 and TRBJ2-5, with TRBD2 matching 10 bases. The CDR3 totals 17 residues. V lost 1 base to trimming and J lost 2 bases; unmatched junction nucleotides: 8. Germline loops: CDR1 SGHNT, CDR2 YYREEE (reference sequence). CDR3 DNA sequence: TGTGCCAGCAGCTTGAGAGTGCTAGCGGGGGAACAAGAGACCCAGTACTTC. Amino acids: CASSLRVLAGEQETQYF. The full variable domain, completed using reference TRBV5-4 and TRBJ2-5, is ETGVTQSPTHLIKTRGQQVTLRCSSQSGHNTVSWYQQALGQGPQFIFQYYREEENGRGNFPPRFSGLQFPNYSSELNVNALELDDSALYLCASSLRVLAGEQETQYFGPGTRLLVL.

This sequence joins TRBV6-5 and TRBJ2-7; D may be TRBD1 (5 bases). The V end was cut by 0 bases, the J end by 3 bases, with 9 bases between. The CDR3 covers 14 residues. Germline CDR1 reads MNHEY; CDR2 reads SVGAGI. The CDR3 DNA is TGTGCCAGCAGTTACTCCCGGCAGGGCTACGAGCAGTACTTC. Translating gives CASSYSRQGYEQYF.

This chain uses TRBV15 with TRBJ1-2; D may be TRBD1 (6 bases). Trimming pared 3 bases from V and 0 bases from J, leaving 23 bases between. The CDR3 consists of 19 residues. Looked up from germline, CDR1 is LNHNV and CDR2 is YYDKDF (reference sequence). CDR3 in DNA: TGTGCCACCAGCAGGGGATCCGGGACAATGGTAGTTGCTAACTATGGCTACACCTTC. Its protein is CATSRGSGTMVVANYGYTF.

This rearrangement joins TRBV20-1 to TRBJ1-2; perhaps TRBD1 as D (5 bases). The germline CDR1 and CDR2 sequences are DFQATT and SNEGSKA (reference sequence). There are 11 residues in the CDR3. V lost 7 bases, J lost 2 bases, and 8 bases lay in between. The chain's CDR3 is CSGGPNYGYTF. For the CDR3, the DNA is TGCAGTGGGGGCCCGAACTATGGCTACACCTTC.

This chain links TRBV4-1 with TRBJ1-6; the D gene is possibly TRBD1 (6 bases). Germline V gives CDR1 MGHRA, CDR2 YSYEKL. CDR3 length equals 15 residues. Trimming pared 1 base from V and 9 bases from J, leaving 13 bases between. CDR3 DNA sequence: TGCGCCAGCAGCCAAGGGGGGCTGGGGGTTTCACCCCTCCACTTT. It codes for CASSQGGLGVSPLHF.

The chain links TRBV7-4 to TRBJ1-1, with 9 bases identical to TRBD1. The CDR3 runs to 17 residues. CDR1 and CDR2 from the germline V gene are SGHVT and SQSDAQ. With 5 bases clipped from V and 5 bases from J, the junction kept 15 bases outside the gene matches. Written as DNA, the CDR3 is TGTGCCAGCAGCGCACAGACGTCCGGGACAGGGAGGACTGAAGCTTTCTTT. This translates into CASSAQTSGTGRTEAFF.

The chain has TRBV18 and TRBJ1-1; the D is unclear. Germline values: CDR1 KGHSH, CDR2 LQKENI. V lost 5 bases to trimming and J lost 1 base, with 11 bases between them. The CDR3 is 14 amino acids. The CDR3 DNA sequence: TGTGCCAGCTCATCATCGGTTCCGAACACTGAAGCTTTCTTT. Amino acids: CASSSSVPNTEAFF.

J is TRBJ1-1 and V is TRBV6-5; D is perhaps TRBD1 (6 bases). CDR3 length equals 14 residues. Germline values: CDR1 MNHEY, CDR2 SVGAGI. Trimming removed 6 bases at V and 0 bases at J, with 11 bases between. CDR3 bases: TGTGCCAGCAGCCAGGGACAATTGAACACTGAAGCTTTCTTT. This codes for CASSQGQLNTEAFF.

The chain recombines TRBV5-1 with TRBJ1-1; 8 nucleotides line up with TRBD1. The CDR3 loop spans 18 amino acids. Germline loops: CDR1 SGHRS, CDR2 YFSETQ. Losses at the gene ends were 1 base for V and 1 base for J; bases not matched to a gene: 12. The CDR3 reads CASSLRAGGGLPNTEAFF. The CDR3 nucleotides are TGCGCCAGCAGCTTGAGGGCAGGGGGCGGTCTTCCGAACACTGAAGCTTTCTTT.

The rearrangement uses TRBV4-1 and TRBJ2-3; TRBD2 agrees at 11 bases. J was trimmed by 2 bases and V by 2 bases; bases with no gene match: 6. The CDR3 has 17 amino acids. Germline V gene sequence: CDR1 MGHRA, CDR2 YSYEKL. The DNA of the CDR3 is TGCGCCAGCAGCCAACTAGCGGGGGGACCTGACACAGATACGCAGTATTTT. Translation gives CASSQLAGGPDTDTQYF.

CDR3 sequence (DNA): TGCAGCGTTGAGGGGTCCCTCCAGAGGGCCCCCCACTTCGACAATGAGCAGTTCTTC. Protein sequence: CSVEGSLQRAPHFDNEQFF. The chain uses TRBV29-1 and TRBJ2-1; D is perhaps TRBD2 (5 bases). V was clipped by 3 bases and J by 5 bases, with 29 bases between them. Germline CDR1 and CDR2: SQVTM and ANQGSEA. CDR3 size: 19 residues.

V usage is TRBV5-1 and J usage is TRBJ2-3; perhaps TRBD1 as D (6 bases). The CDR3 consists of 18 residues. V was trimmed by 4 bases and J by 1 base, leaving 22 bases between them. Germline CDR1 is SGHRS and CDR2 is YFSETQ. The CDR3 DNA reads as TGCGCCAGCAGCACTCGGACAGTTAGCGTACGTGGCACAGATACGCAGTATTTT. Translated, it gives CASSTRTVSVRGTDTQYF.

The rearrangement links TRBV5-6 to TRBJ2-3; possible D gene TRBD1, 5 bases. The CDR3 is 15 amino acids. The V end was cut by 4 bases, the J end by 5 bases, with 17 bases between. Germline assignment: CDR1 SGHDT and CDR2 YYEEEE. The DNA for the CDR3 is TGTGCCAGCAGCCTCCGGACATGGGCTATAGATACGCAGTATTTT. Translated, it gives CASSLRTWAIDTQYF.

CDR3 loop: CASREGTSGGSQETQYF. For the CDR3, the DNA is TGCGCCAGCAGGGAAGGGACTAGCGGGGGTTCCCAAGAGACCCAGTACTTC. This chain links TRBV10-2 with TRBJ2-5; 14 bases fit TRBD2. The length of the CDR3 is 17 residues. V trimming: 6 bases; J trimming: 1 base; junction bases outside the gene matches: 7. Germline CDR1 WSHSY, CDR2 SAAADI.

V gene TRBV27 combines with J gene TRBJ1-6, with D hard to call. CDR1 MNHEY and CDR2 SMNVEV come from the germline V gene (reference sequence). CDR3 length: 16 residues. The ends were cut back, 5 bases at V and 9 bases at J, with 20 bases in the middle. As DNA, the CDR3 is TGTGCCAGCAGTCAACCCACGCAGGATGTTAGTTCACCCCTCCACTTT. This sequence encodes CASSQPTQDVSSPLHF.